This T cell receptor (beta chain) is drawn from a study of shared clonotypes between healthy human individuals (dated by TCRdb to 2019 to 2021). For the study in its entirety: Two women and three men aged 18 to 49 years were included in the cohort. For each donor, CD4 naive and CD4 memory were each given three plates, CD8 naive was given two plates, and CD8 memory was given one plate. To estimate repertoire size and how much clonotype sharing occurs between individuals, the study deeply sequenced the blood TCR repertoires of roughly 5 healthy adults. Libraries were prepared and TCR repertoires were sequenced by different laboratories using diverse techniques, in order to increase sequencing depth and limit assay-specific biases. Between about 0.9 and 9 billion PBMCs per donor were obtained by leukapheresis.

Results and caveats for the whole study, not just this receptor: Even with the large sequencing depth, rarefaction of the sorted-subset datasets indicated that sequencing was incomplete. When a handful of donors were compared, the shared fraction of clonotypes was about 5% for naive CD4, 3.5% for naive CD8, 2% to 2.5% for memory CD4, and about 0.36% for memory CD8. Pairwise subsampling led to the expectation that sequencing depth would affect the degree of clonotype sharing among donors. Larger estimated clonotype richness was generally found for naive subsets than for memory subsets. Only blood was sampled, and tissue TCR repertoires likely differ from those in blood. Compared with non-shared clonotypes, clonotypes shared by all four sorted-subset donors had higher generation probabilities. The genetic and exposure-history diversity represented was limited by the small number of donors.

CDR1 and CDR2, looked up from the germline V gene (reference sequence), are LNHDA and SQIVND. Measured from the cysteine to the phenylalanine, the CDR3 is 14 residues long. Solely the CDR3 DNA is kept, with 42 bases framed from the first base. Trimming removed 7 bases from V and 1 base from J; the gene matches leave 6 bases unexplained. The donors were healthy, HIV-negative adults who had no recently reported acute infections or vaccinations. All donors were Caucasian adults living in Nashville, Tennessee, USA. Magnetic negative selection was used to enrich CD4+ T cells, after which naive cells were positively selected on CD45RA and the negative fraction became the memory subset. Blood was collected by leukapheresis, and PBMCs were isolated by Ficoll-Histopaque density gradient centrifugation and then cryopreserved in liquid nitrogen vapor phase. Analytical flow cytometry was used to check the purity and quantity of every magnetically sorted T cell population. Genomic DNA was isolated from each sorted fraction and quantified by UV absorbance on a Nanodrop 2000c.

For this clone: The target of this receptor is not known. Per-base quality was not reported, and no clone a single base away is much larger than it.

Using the deep immunoSEQ assay, TCR CDR3 regions were amplified from genomic DNA by multiplex PCR. Genomic DNA extracted from each cell subset was distributed evenly over all wells of several immunoSEQ 96-well plates, and each plate served as one replicate. For sorted subsets, 150 to 250 ng genomic DNA, equal to 30,000 or so T cell genomes, was loaded into each replicate PCR. The purified libraries were quantified using a Qubit 3.0 fluorometer, sized with a Bioanalyzer 2100, and then quantified again using the KAPA Library Quantification kit. Every immunoSEQ 96-well plate was sequenced on a separate single-read 150-cycle Illumina NextSeq 550 flow cell. The authors' analysis ran thus. Because the immunoSEQ output included only junctional sequences and no quality scores, the filtering could not be the same as the filtering used for full-length reads. To assign V/J genes and CDR3, sequences were annotated against IMGT germline references using PyIR, a Python wrapper for IgBLAST v1.9. Reads were filtered out if the reads had weak V/J assignments (E-value above 1e-6), no CDR3, stop codons, out-of-frame junctions, or ambiguous translated residues. V3J clonotypes were defined as sequences sharing an identical inferred V gene, J gene, and CDR3 amino acid sequence. Percentage overlap between repertoires was calculated by dividing the number of shared unique clonotypes by the size of the smaller repertoire. Repertoire richness was assessed with RTK rarefaction, the Chao1 estimator, and Recon v2.1 estimates of unobserved clonotypes. For all TCRbeta clonotypes obtained by the gDNA method from several donors, generation probabilities were computed with OLGA. TCRdb carries this immuneACCESS record with in-frame sequences only. Its versions omit some clonotypes, under half of them owing to an unresolved V gene in the studies checked, with the rest unexplained. The V and J calls and clone size come from that table; D and trimming were worked out from the DNA. The table for this sample lists about 2.3 million clones; under 95% of them were counted only once. The ten largest make up approximately 0.39% of the sample.

The chain is encoded by TRBV19 joined to TRBJ1-1, and 7 bases in between align with TRBD1. This receptor was obtained from a man younger than 35 in good health. Some clones in this sample may be carry-over from other donors' samples. The material sequenced was naive CD4+ T cells from PBMCs. This sample's cell subset or site label indicates: CD45RA+ positively selected. The CDR3 loop reads CASTPGDRNTEAFF. The sequenced DNA: TGTGCCAGTACCCCAGGGGACAGGAACACTGAAGCTTTCTTT.